These 23 T cell receptor beta chains originate from one sample sequenced in a study of T cells in Graves' hyperthyroidism and ophthalmopathy. RNA transcripts provided the source from which TCR beta CDR3 regions were amplified. A set of HTBI primers served as the primers for a first-round RT-PCR of the TCR CDR3. TCRdb processed the multiplex PCR reads anew with MiXCR; each CDR3 protein has one entry. The data show 130,000 or so distinct CDR3 sequences, roughly a fifth seen once. Specimen: blood. These receptors originate from a woman between 50 and 59 years old with Graves' hyperthyroidism that later progressed to Graves' ophthalmopathy.

This chain links TRBV7-3 with TRBJ2-6; 10 bases align to TRBD1. V was pared by 4 bases and J by 4 bases, with 7 bases of the junction left unmatched. Germline loops: CDR1 SGHTA, CDR2 FQGTGA. The CDR3 totals 17 residues. Here the CDR3 DNA reads TGTGCCAGCAGCTCCAGACAGGGGGCACAGGGGGCCAACGTCCTGACTTTC. This encodes CASSSRQGAQGANVLTF.

This chain links TRBV5-8 with TRBJ1-2, with D unclear. Germline V gene data show CDR1 as SGHTS and CDR2 as YDEGEE. CDR3 length equals 17 residues. The V gene lost 1 base and the J gene lost 0 bases, with 16 bases spanning the gap. CDR3 residues: CASSLISTAAANYGYTF. The CDR3 DNA reads TGTGCCAGCAGCTTGATCTCTACGGCCGCAGCTAACTATGGCTACACCTTC.

The gene calls are TRBV29-1 and TRBJ2-2; 7 bases line up with TRBD2. From germline, CDR1 is SQVTM and CDR2 ANQGSEA. V lost 4 bases, J lost 0 bases, and 5 bases stayed unmatched. The CDR3 covers 15 residues. The CDR3 loop reads CSVGITSANTGELFF. CDR3 nucleotide sequence: TGCAGCGTTGGTATAACTAGCGCGAACACCGGGGAGCTGTTTTTT.

This clonotype was counted many times. The chain couples TRBV3-1 to TRBJ2-4; 9 nucleotides agree with TRBD1. Germline lookup yields CDR1 LGHDT and CDR2 YNNKEL (reference sequence). This CDR3 has 16 residues. The junction had 5 bases not matched to a gene; V was cut back by 0 bases and J by 5 bases. The CDR3: CASSQDPQGAENIQYF. CDR3 nucleotides: TGTGCCAGCAGCCAAGACCCACAGGGGGCGGAAAACATTCAGTACTTC.

Ten or more counts support this clonotype. V is TRBV7-9 and J is TRBJ2-1; TRBD2 aligns across 10 bases. CDR1 is SEHNR, CDR2 FQNEAQ, per germline (reference sequence). The CDR3 contains 16 residues. The ends lost 5 bases at V and 5 bases at J; junction bases unmatched: 9. The CDR3 nucleotides read TGTGCCAGCAGCCCTGGACTAGCGGTGGCGCACAATGAGCAGTTCTTC. Residues: CASSPGLAVAHNEQFF.

V is TRBV2 and J is TRBJ1-6, with 7 bases fitting TRBD1. Germline CDR1 is SNHLY and CDR2 is FYNNEI. The V segment lost 7 bases and the J segment 10 bases; nucleotides outside the gene matches: 10. The CDR3 runs to 14 residues. The CDR3 bases are TGTGCCAGCAACATAGGACAGGATAGATCACCCCTCCACTTT. Protein product: CASNIGQDRSPLHF.

Concerning this clonotype: A clone one base away is much larger, so this may be a read error. The chain joins TRBV7-3 to TRBJ2-5, with a tentative D call TRBD2 (5 bases). Trimming shortened V by 1 base and J by 0 bases, and 15 bases separated the two germline ends. The CDR3 sequence is 17 residues long. Looked up from germline, CDR1 is SGHTA and CDR2 is FQGTGA. For the CDR3, the DNA is TGTGCCAGCAGCTTAAGCTCATGGATGAGGGACCAAGAGACCCAGTACTTC. It codes for CASSLSSWMRDQETQYF.

This clonotype was observed at least ten times. The chain has TRBV20-1 and TRBJ1-1; D unclear. Germline V gene data show CDR1 as DFQATT and CDR2 as SNEGSKA (reference sequence). This CDR3 has 12 residues. Trimming cost V 3 bases and J 1 base, with 6 bases left between them. For the CDR3, the DNA is TGCAGTGCTAGGAAAACGAACACTGAAGCTTTCTTT. Translated, it gives CSARKTNTEAFF.

This clonotype has at least ten counts. V is TRBV19 and J is TRBJ1-1; tentatively, D is TRBD1 (5 bases). The CDR3 has 13 amino acids. Trimming pared 3 bases from V and 4 bases from J, leaving 9 bases between. Germline CDR1 is LNHDA and CDR2 is SQIVND (reference sequence). CDR3 sequence: CASSMSGFTEAFF. In nucleotides, the CDR3 is TGTGCCAGTAGTATGTCAGGGTTCACTGAAGCTTTCTTT.

The sample holds many counts of this clonotype. The chain links TRBV28 to TRBJ2-1; no firm D call. V was shortened by 6 bases and J by 1 base, with 13 bases between the two germline ends. The CDR3 has 15 amino acids. Germline CDR1 reads MDHEN; CDR2 reads SYDVKM. The CDR3 DNA sequence: TGTGCCAGCAGACCTAGGGCTCTATCCTACAATGAGCAGTTCTTC. As protein: CASRPRALSYNEQFF.

The table lists this clonotype with many counts. V is TRBV24-1 and J is TRBJ2-7; TRBD2 agrees at 14 bases. This CDR3 is built from 15 residues. V trimming: 3 bases; J trimming: 7 bases; junction bases outside the gene matches: 4. CDR1 KGHDR and CDR2 SFDVKD come from the germline V gene. In DNA form, the CDR3 reads TGTGCCACCAGTGATCAGGGACTAGCGGGAGAAGAGCAGTACTTC. Encoded protein: CATSDQGLAGEEQYF.

CDR3 nucleotide sequence: TGTGCCAGCACGTTGACCTTGGATGGCTACACCTTC. Its translation is CASTLTLDGYTF. The chain combines TRBV6-9 with TRBJ1-2; D remains unclear. The CDR3 is 12 amino acids. CDR1 is MNHGY and CDR2 is SVAAGI in the germline V gene. Trimming shortened V by 7 bases and J by 6 bases, and 12 bases separated the two germline ends.

This clonotype was observed at least ten times. The chain combines TRBV2 with TRBJ1-6, with 7 bases that match TRBD1. The germline V gene has CDR1 SNHLY and CDR2 FYNNEI. The CDR3 sequence is 14 residues long. V trimming: 4 bases; J trimming: 11 bases; junction bases outside the gene matches: 8. CDR3 residues: CASSVTGQSPPLHF. The CDR3 region has the DNA TGTGCCAGCAGTGTCACGGGACAGAGTCCACCCCTCCACTTT.

There are a few counts of this clonotype. The chain links TRBV19 to TRBJ2-1; 11 bases agree with TRBD2. This CDR3 is 15 amino acids long. From germline, CDR1 is LNHDA and CDR2 SQIVND (reference sequence). After removal of 3 bases from V and 6 bases from J, the junction contained 4 bases not matched to a gene. CDR3 nucleotides: TGTGCCAGTAGTATTCTCCTAGCGGGGGGCAATGAGCAGTTCTTC. Residues: CASSILLAGGNEQFF.

As for this clonotype: A junction end diverges from the germline sequence, so it may reflect a read error. The chain couples TRBV20-1 to TRBJ1-5; no clear D. Germline V gene data show CDR1 as DFQATT and CDR2 as SNEGSKA (reference sequence). This CDR3 region has 12 residues. The CDR3 coding sequence is TGCAGTGCTAGATCCAGCAATCAGCTCCAGCATTTT. Protein product: CSARSSNQLQHF.

The rearrangement joins TRBV12-3 or TRBV12-4 to TRBJ2-1, with D uncertain. The CDR3 runs to 14 residues. Trimming shortened V by 2 bases and J by 5 bases, and 10 bases separated the two germline ends. In nucleotides, the CDR3 is TGTGCCAGCAGTTTATCTTCGCGGAACAATGAGCAGTTCTTC. Protein product: CASSLSSRNNEQFF.

This clonotype has ten or more counts. This chain uses TRBV2 with TRBJ2-7; 14 bases fit TRBD2. Germline lookup yields CDR1 SNHLY and CDR2 FYNNEI. V trimming: 3 bases; J trimming: 3 bases; junction bases outside the gene matches: 10. There are 18 residues in the CDR3. CDR3 bases: TGTGCCAGCAGTGACCCGACTAGCGGGAGGGATATAAACTACGAGCAGTACTTC. This gives the protein CASSDPTSGRDINYEQYF.

The rearrangement joins TRBV7-9 to TRBJ2-7; D is possibly TRBD1 (5 bases). The length of the CDR3 is 11 residues. V lost 5 bases, J lost 8 bases, and 10 bases lay in between. CDR1 SEHNR and CDR2 FQNEAQ come from the germline V gene (reference sequence). CDR3 nucleotide sequence: TGTGCCAGCAGCCCAGGGTACAAGCAGTACTTC. It yields the protein CASSPGYKQYF. The whole variable domain, remainder taken from reference TRBV7-9 and TRBJ2-7, is DTGVSQNPRHKITKRGQNVTFRCDPISEHNRLYWYRQTLGQGPEFLTYFQNEAQLEKSRLLSDRFSAERPKGSFSTLEIQRTEQGDSAMYLCASSPGYKQYFGPGTRLTVT.

The J gene is TRBJ2-7, the V gene TRBV28, with D tentatively TRBD1 or TRBD2 (6 bases each). CDR1 is MDHEN and CDR2 is SYDVKM in the germline V gene. CDR3 length equals 14 residues. V gave up 7 bases and J gave up 4 bases, with 17 bases separating them. The CDR3 loop reads CASKLADRAYEQYF. CDR3 DNA: TGTGCCAGCAAGTTAGCGGACAGAGCTTACGAGCAGTACTTC.

This clonotype has at least ten counts. V gene TRBV7-2 combines with J gene TRBJ1-5; 7 bases line up with TRBD1. Germline lookup yields CDR1 SGHTA and CDR2 FQGNSA. This CDR3 has 14 residues. V dropped 5 bases and J dropped 3; count of bases not matched to a gene: 4. The CDR3 here is CASSPGQLNQPQHF. Written as DNA, the CDR3 is TGTGCCAGCAGCCCGGGACAGCTCAATCAGCCCCAGCATTTT.

The table lists this clonotype with many counts. The chain has TRBV28 and TRBJ2-3; no definite D call. Trimming shortened V by 6 bases and J by 4 bases, and 11 bases separated the two germline ends. CDR3 length: 13 amino acids. Germline V gene lookup returns CDR1 MDHEN and CDR2 SYDVKM. In nucleotides, the CDR3 is TGTGCCAGCAGCTCATCTTGGGCAGATACGCAGTATTTT. It encodes CASSSSWADTQYF.

The chain employs TRBV18 and TRBJ2-2; 9 bases match TRBD1. This CDR3 contains 17 residues. The germline CDR1 and CDR2 sequences are KGHSH and LQKENI. V trimming: 2 bases; J trimming: 6 bases; junction bases outside the gene matches: 10. The CDR3, as DNA: TGTGCCAGCTCACCAATGACTCGGACAGGGGTGGCCGGGGAGCTGTTTTTT. Its translation: CASSPMTRTGVAGELFF. Full variable domain (rest looked up from reference TRBV18 and TRBJ2-2): NAGVMQNPRHLVRRRGQEARLRCSPMKGHSHVYWYRQLPEEGLKFMVYLQKENIIDESGMPKERFSAEFPKEGPSILRIQQVVRGDSAAYFCASSPMTRTGVAGELFFGEGSRLTVL.

This clonotype was detected a few times. The chain links TRBV27 to TRBJ2-1, with unresolved D. Germline CDR1 and CDR2: MNHEY and SMNVEV (reference sequence). V lost 5 bases to trimming and J lost 2 bases, with 16 bases between them. This CDR3 spans 16 amino acids. The CDR3 nucleotides read TGTGCCAGCAGTCCCACCCCGGCCAGGCCCTACAATGAGCAGTTCTTC. It specifies CASSPTPARPYNEQFF.